These 30 T cell receptor beta chains were sequenced from one sample in a study of metastatic and nonmetastatic thyroid tumors. TCRdb reanalyzed the PCR reads with MiXCR. The repertoire holds 22,000 or so clones, with less than 20% as singletons. Patients had received no treatment of any kind before thyroid surgery. Sequencing used blood. Receptors were obtained from a female donor with papillary thyroid cancer or a benign thyroid nodule (not recorded which). Some clones in this sample may be carry-over from other donors' samples.

This clone was recorded at least ten times. The rearrangement joins TRBV27 to TRBJ2-1, with TRBD2 as a possible D gene (6 bases). There are 12 residues in the CDR3. Germline CDR1 reads MNHEY; CDR2 reads SMNVEV (reference sequence). Trimming cost V 6 bases and J 12 bases, with 15 bases left between them. The CDR3 is CASSHPGLGQFF. The CDR3 nucleotides are TGTGCCAGCAGCCACCCGGGACTTGGGCAGTTCTTC.

The CDR3 reads CASSLAPGQGDEQFF. The CDR3 region has the DNA TGTGCCAGCAGCTTAGCCCCCGGACAGGGGGATGAGCAGTTCTTC. The chain is built from TRBV11-1 and TRBJ2-1; TRBD1 matches at 10 bases. With 0 bases clipped from V and 8 bases from J, the junction kept 4 bases outside the gene matches. Germline lookup yields CDR1 SGHAT and CDR2 FQDESV (reference sequence). The length of the CDR3 is 15 residues.

This clone was seen ten or more times. The chain is built from TRBV28 and TRBJ2-7, with D uncertain. Germline V gene sequence: CDR1 MDHEN, CDR2 SYDVKM. V lost 5 bases and J lost 0, with 11 bases in between. The CDR3 consists of 14 residues. The CDR3 DNA reads as TGTGCCAGCAGTCAAACTCCAAACTCCTACGAGCAGTACTTC. Its protein product is CASSQTPNSYEQYF.

This clone was detected ten times or more. The chain combines TRBV4-1 with TRBJ2-5; 7 bases are a match to TRBD2. This CDR3 has 13 amino acids. Germline CDR1 MGHRA, CDR2 YSYEKL. The ends lost 5 bases at V and 5 bases at J; junction bases unmatched: 5. In DNA form, the CDR3 reads TGCGCCAGCAGCAGACTAGCTGCGGAGACCCAGTACTTC. Encoded protein: CASSRLAAETQYF.

This chain uses TRBV20-1 with TRBJ2-7, with 7 bases aligning to TRBD1. The CDR3 runs 14 residues. Unmatched junction bases numbered 13, after V lost 5 bases and J lost 6 bases. Germline CDR1 reads DFQATT; CDR2 reads SNEGSKA (reference sequence). CDR3 nucleotides: TGCAGTGCTCCCTGGGGGACAGCCTCATCCGAGCAGTACTTC. Its protein is CSAPWGTASSEQYF.

This clone was observed many times. This same CDR3 is encoded by further DNA sequences in the sample. CDR3 loop: CASSPRPGQETQYF. In DNA form, the CDR3 reads TGTGCCAGCAGTCCCCGCCCTGGACAAGAGACCCAGTACTTC. The chain has TRBV28 and TRBJ2-5; D is unclear. V lost 5 bases, J lost 2 bases, and 12 bases lay in between. Germline V gives CDR1 MDHEN, CDR2 SYDVKM. The CDR3 is 14 residues long.

This clone has at least ten counts. The V gene is TRBV30, the J gene TRBJ2-2; no definite D call. The V and J ends lost 0 bases and 7 bases respectively, with 3 bases between them. Germline CDR1 is GTSNPN and CDR2 is SVGIG (reference sequence). This CDR3 is 11 amino acids long. The CDR3 DNA follows: TGTGCCTGGAGTGTGAGCGGGGAGCTGTTTTTT. The encoded protein is CAWSVSGELFF.

This clone was seen ten or more times. The J gene is TRBJ2-7, the V gene TRBV4-3; 9 positions agree with TRBD1. CDR1 LGHNA and CDR2 YSLEER come from the germline V gene. The CDR3 is 16 amino acids. With V trimmed by 0 bases and J by 2 bases, 5 bases remained unmatched. The CDR3 protein is CASSQDLQGAPYEQYF. CDR3 DNA sequence: TGCGCCAGCAGCCAAGATCTACAGGGGGCTCCCTACGAGCAGTACTTC.

This clone has at least ten counts. This chain uses TRBV15 with TRBJ2-1; TRBD2 matches 9 bases. Unmatched junction bases numbered 4, after V lost 2 bases and J lost 2 bases. The CDR3 spans 16 residues. Looked up from germline, CDR1 is LNHNV and CDR2 is YYDKDF (reference sequence). CDR3: CATSRRSSGTYNEQFF. DNA of the CDR3: TGTGCCACCAGCAGACGATCTAGCGGGACCTACAATGAGCAGTTCTTC.

This clone was seen a handful of times. This clone may be a read error of a much larger clone one base away. Other DNA sequences in the sample encode the same CDR3. V usage is TRBV3-1 and J usage is TRBJ2-1; no firm D call. Germline V gene sequence: CDR1 LGHDT, CDR2 YNNKEL (reference sequence). The CDR3 spans 12 residues. V was trimmed by 5 bases and J by 3 bases, leaving 5 bases between them. In DNA form, the CDR3 reads TGTGCCAGCAGCTTTATCTACAATGAGCAGTTCTTC. Its translation: CASSFIYNEQFF.

There are many counts of this clone. The chain combines TRBV6-6 with TRBJ1-5, with unresolved D. V dropped 2 bases and J dropped 2 bases, with 7 bases sitting between them. There are 14 residues in the CDR3. Germline V gene data show CDR1 as MNHNY and CDR2 as SVGAGI (reference sequence). The CDR3 loop is CASSYGEGNQPQHF. CDR3 sequence (DNA): TGTGCCAGCAGTTACGGGGAGGGCAATCAGCCCCAGCATTTT.

This clone was seen many times. The rearrangement uses TRBV3-1 and TRBJ2-1; D unclear. This CDR3 is 12 amino acids long. CDR1 LGHDT and CDR2 YNNKEL come from the germline V gene (reference sequence). Here the CDR3 DNA reads TGTGCAGGGCTACAAATATACAATGAGCAGTTCTTC. Its protein is CAGLQIYNEQFF.

The V and J genes are TRBV9 and TRBJ1-1; a weak D match, TRBD1 (5 bases). V lost 0 bases and J 3 bases, leaving 15 bases between the germline ends. Germline lookup yields CDR1 SGDLS and CDR2 YYNGEE. The CDR3 is 16 amino acids. The CDR3 bases are TGTGCCAGCAGCGTAGGTCAGGGTGGGCGAGACACTGAAGCTTTCTTT. Its translation: CASSVGQGGRDTEAFF.

This clone was counted a few times. This chain connects TRBV28 to TRBJ2-2; perhaps TRBD2 as D (5 bases). Trimming took 4 bases from V and 7 from J, leaving 19 bases between them. The germline gives CDR1 MDHEN, CDR2 SYDVKM. The CDR3 covers 16 residues. The CDR3 is CASSSPSRDLIGELFF. The CDR3 nucleotides read TGTGCCAGCAGTTCCCCGTCGAGGGATCTTATCGGGGAGCTGTTTTTT.

This clone was counted many times. The chain combines TRBV3-1 with TRBJ1-2, with TRBD1 identical over 10 bases. This CDR3 is 13 amino acids long. V dropped 5 bases and J dropped 8; count of bases not matched to a gene: 5. Germline values: CDR1 LGHDT, CDR2 YNNKEL (reference sequence). CDR3 sequence reads: CASSRQGAGGYTF. CDR3 coding DNA: TGTGCCAGCAGCAGACAGGGGGCTGGAGGCTACACCTTC.

The chain has TRBV6-1 and TRBJ1-1; TRBD1 matches 7 bases. CDR3 length equals 14 residues. Germline loops: CDR1 MNHNS, CDR2 SASEGT. V was pared by 7 bases and J by 4 bases, with 9 bases of the junction left unmatched. As DNA, the CDR3 is TGTGCCAGCACCTTAGACAGGGTTGGCACTGAAGCTTTCTTT. It codes for CASTLDRVGTEAFF.

This clone was observed many times. The genes are TRBV7-8 and TRBJ1-4; possibly TRBD1 for D (6 bases). Germline CDR1 reads SGHVS; CDR2 reads FQNEAQ. V was shortened by 4 bases and J by 8 bases, with 20 bases between the two germline ends. CDR3 length: 16 residues. The CDR3 is CASSSLGPGAREKLFF. CDR3 DNA: TGTGCCAGCAGCTCACTCGGCCCGGGGGCGCGGGAAAAACTGTTTTTT.

In its sample, this clone was seen many times. This chain links TRBV6-1 with TRBJ2-1; 9 bases agree with TRBD2. The CDR3 length is 11 residues. CDR1 and CDR2 (germline): MNHNS, SASEGT. The junction had 5 bases not matched to a gene; V was cut back by 6 bases and J by 14 bases. The CDR3 loop reads CASRSSGSEFF. The DNA for the CDR3 is TGTGCCAGCAGGAGTAGCGGGAGTGAGTTCTTC.

The table lists this clone with a count of one. The chain uses TRBV7-3 and TRBJ2-2, with TRBD2 matching 11 bases. This CDR3 contains 15 residues. Losses at the gene ends were 5 bases for V and 4 bases for J; bases not matched to a gene: 3. From germline, CDR1 is SGHTA and CDR2 FQGTGA. CDR3 amino acids: CASSSTSGGTGELFF. The CDR3 DNA reads as TGTGCCAGCAGCAGTACTAGCGGGGGCACCGGGGAGCTGTTTTTT. The full variable domain, completed using reference TRBV7-3 and TRBJ2-2, is GAGVSQTPSNKVTEKGKYVELRCDPISGHTALYWYRQSLGQGPEFLIYFQGTGAADDSGLPNDRFFAVRPEGSVSTLKIQRTERGDSAVYLCASSSTSGGTGELFFGEGSRLTVL.

This clone was seen ten or more times. V gene TRBV11-3 combines with J gene TRBJ2-3; 9 positions match TRBD1. Germline lookup yields CDR1 SGHNT and CDR2 YENEEA. The CDR3 runs 15 residues. With 5 bases clipped from V and 4 bases from J, the junction kept 7 bases outside the gene matches. The DNA of the CDR3 is TGTGCCAGCAGCAAAACGGGACAGGGTGCAGATACGCAGTATTTT. It translates to CASSKTGQGADTQYF. Variable domain in full (rest from reference TRBV11-3 and TRBJ2-3): EAGVVQSPRYKIIEKKQPVAFWCNPISGHNTLYWYLQNLGQGPELLIRYENEEAVDDSQLPKDRFSAERLKGVDSTLKIQPAELGDSAVYLCASSKTGQGADTQYFGPGTRLTVL.

The table lists this clone with a few counts. The gene calls are TRBV20-1 and TRBJ2-5; either TRBD1 or TRBD2 may supply D (5 bases each). V lost 0 bases, J lost 7 bases, and 12 bases lay in between. This CDR3 spans 13 amino acids. Germline V CDR1 and CDR2: DFQATT, SNEGSKA (reference sequence). CDR3 sequence: CSAREGVGTTQYF. CDR3 nucleotides: TGCAGTGCTAGAGAAGGGGTCGGGACGACCCAGTACTTC.

This clone was observed at least ten times. V and J are TRBV7-3 and TRBJ2-1; 10 bases map to TRBD2. Germline CDR1 reads SGHTA; CDR2 reads FQGTGA. This CDR3 comprises 14 residues. J lost 7 bases, V lost 4 bases, and 4 bases had no gene match. DNA for the CDR3: TGTGCCAGCAGCTGGACTAGCGGATTGAATGAGCAGTTCTTC. Its translation is CASSWTSGLNEQFF.

This clone was seen repeatedly, ten times or more. V is TRBV4-1 and J is TRBJ1-6; TRBD1 aligns across 8 bases. The germline CDR1 and CDR2 sequences are MGHRA and YSYEKL. The junction had 9 bases not matched to a gene; V was cut back by 2 bases and J by 9 bases. There are 16 residues in the CDR3. Here the CDR3 reads CASSQRQGMNFSPLHF. CDR3 DNA sequence: TGCGCCAGCAGCCAACGACAGGGGATGAATTTTTCACCCCTCCACTTT.

There are many counts of this clone. The J gene is TRBJ1-1, the V gene TRBV12-3 or TRBV12-4; D not resolved. V was clipped by 0 bases and J by 5 bases, with 10 bases between them. The CDR3 consists of 14 residues. The CDR3 is CASSLAGVGTEAFF. The CDR3 DNA reads TGTGCCAGCAGTTTAGCGGGAGTGGGGACTGAAGCTTTCTTT.

The table lists this clone with many counts. V usage is TRBV28 and J usage is TRBJ2-3; 11 nucleotides match TRBD2. This CDR3 region has 18 residues. Unmatched junction bases numbered 10, after V lost 1 base and J lost 4 bases. Germline V gives CDR1 MDHEN, CDR2 SYDVKM. CDR3 sequence reads: CASSLYSSGRQPADTQYF. As DNA, the CDR3 is TGTGCCAGCAGTTTATACTCTAGCGGGAGGCAGCCCGCAGATACGCAGTATTTT.

This clone appeared once. The chain recombines TRBV18 with TRBJ2-7; weak D call: TRBD1 (6 bases). V lost 2 bases to trimming and J lost 4 bases, with 15 bases between them. This CDR3 contains 15 residues. Germline V gene lookup returns CDR1 KGHSH and CDR2 LQKENI. The DNA for the CDR3 is TGTGCCAGCTCACCAATGCAGGGGAGAACTTACGAGCAGTACTTC. It translates to CASSPMQGRTYEQYF.

This clone was counted at least ten times. The chain combines TRBV30 with TRBJ2-3; 12 bases agree with TRBD2. With V trimmed by 4 bases and J by 0 bases, 2 bases remained unmatched. The CDR3 is made up of 15 amino acids. CDR1 and CDR2 (germline): GTSNPN, SVGIG (reference sequence). CDR3: CAWTGTSGSTDTQYF. In DNA, the CDR3 is TGTGCCTGGACCGGGACTAGCGGGAGCACAGATACGCAGTATTTT.

The table lists this clone with a few counts. The genes are TRBV27 and TRBJ2-7; D call uncertain. With 2 bases removed from V and 3 bases from J, the gap between germline ends came to 11 bases. The CDR3 is 14 amino acids. The germline CDR1 and CDR2 sequences are MNHEY and SMNVEV (reference sequence). CDR3: CASSLSYGLYEQYF. CDR3 in DNA: TGTGCCAGCAGTTTAAGCTACGGCCTCTACGAGCAGTACTTC.

This clone was counted at least ten times. The chain links TRBV25-1 to TRBJ1-2; 9 nucleotides line up with TRBD1. Germline V gives CDR1 MGHDK, CDR2 SYGVNS. J gave up 8 bases and V 6 bases, and 10 bases lay outside the gene matches. The CDR3 is 14 residues long. CDR3 in amino acids: CASRKQGANHGYTF. In nucleotides, the CDR3 is TGTGCCAGCAGGAAACAGGGGGCGAACCACGGCTACACCTTC.

This clone was seen a single time. The V and J genes are TRBV4-1 and TRBJ1-1, with 8 bases matching TRBD1. CDR3 length equals 15 residues. Germline CDR1 and CDR2: MGHRA and YSYEKL. After removal of 4 bases from V and 1 base from J, the junction contained 5 bases not matched to a gene. In nucleotides, the CDR3 is TGCGCCAGCAGCCCACGGACAGGGTCGAACACTGAAGCTTTCTTT. Its translation: CASSPRTGSNTEAFF.